Ten or more counts support the clone carrying this T cell receptor (beta chain). What it recognizes is unknown. Time point specified: patch test 2, 6 weeks after DPC sensitization. Regarding treatment: therapeutic diphenylcyclopropenone sensitization with weekly scalp DPC. The length of the CDR3 is 14 residues. Germline loops: CDR1 SEHNR, CDR2 FQNEAQ (reference sequence). The V end was cut by 5 bases, the J end by 4 bases, with 12 bases between. From the RACE reads, TCRdb called clonotypes with MiXCR, one entry per CDR3 protein. The table lists 75,000 to 90,000 distinct CDR3 sequences, more than 9% of them singletons. The data belong to a study of human T cells and chemical hapten exposure. Study-wide context: Patches with 0.01% DPC went on the upper back, and the tests were read at 6 days. Minor pooled library volume differences mainly drove per-sample TCR yield variation. The study's findings and limits: There was no change with DPC sensitization in TCRs above 1 in 1000 frequency.

The sample consisted of whole blood, taken in connection with sensitization to the hapten diphenylcyclopropenone (DPC). This TCR came from a woman aged 50 to 60 with alopecia areata. Some clones in this sample may be carry-over from other donors' samples. The rearrangement links TRBV7-9 to TRBJ2-1, with a tentative D call TRBD2 (5 bases). The CDR3 nucleotides are TGTGCCAGCAGCCCCTCCGCGGGTTACAATGAGCAGTTCTTC. As protein: CASSPSAGYNEQFF.